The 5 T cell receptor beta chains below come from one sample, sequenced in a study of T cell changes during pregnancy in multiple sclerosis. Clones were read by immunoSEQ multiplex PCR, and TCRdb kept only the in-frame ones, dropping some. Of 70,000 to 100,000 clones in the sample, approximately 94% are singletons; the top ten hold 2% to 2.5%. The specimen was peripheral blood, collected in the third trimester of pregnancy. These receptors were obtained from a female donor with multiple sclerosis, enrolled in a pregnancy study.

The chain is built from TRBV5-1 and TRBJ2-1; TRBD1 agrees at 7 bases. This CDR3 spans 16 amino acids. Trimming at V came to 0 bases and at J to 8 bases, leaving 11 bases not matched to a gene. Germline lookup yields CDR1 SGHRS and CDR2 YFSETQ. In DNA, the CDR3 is TGCGCCAGCAGCTTGGCGACAGGGCCCCCTGCATATGAGCAGTTCTTC. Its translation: CASSLATGPPAYEQFF.

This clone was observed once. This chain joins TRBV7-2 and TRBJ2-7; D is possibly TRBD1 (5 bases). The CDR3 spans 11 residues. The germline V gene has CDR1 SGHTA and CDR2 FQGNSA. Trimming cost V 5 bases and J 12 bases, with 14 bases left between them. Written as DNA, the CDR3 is TGTGCCAGCAGCCATGCAGGGAATCCGTACTTC. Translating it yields CASSHAGNPYF.

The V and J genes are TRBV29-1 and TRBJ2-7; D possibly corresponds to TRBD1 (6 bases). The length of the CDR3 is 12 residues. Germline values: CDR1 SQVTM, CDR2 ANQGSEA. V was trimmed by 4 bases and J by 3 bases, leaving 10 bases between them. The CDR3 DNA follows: TGCAGCGTTGTCTCCAGGGGCTACGAGCAGTACTTC. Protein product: CSVVSRGYEQYF.

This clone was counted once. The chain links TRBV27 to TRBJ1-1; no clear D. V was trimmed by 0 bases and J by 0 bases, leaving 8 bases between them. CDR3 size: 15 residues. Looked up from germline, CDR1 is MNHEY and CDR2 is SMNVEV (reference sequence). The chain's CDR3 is CASSLSFRMNTEAFF. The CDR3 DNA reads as TGTGCCAGCAGTTTATCTTTCAGGATGAACACTGAAGCTTTCTTT.

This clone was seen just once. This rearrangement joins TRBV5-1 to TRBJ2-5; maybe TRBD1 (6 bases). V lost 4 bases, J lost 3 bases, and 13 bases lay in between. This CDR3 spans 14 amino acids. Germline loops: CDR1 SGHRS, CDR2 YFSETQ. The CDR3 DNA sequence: TGCGCCAGCAGCGTGGGTGGGGGCAAAGAGACCCAGTACTTC. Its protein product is CASSVGGGKETQYF.